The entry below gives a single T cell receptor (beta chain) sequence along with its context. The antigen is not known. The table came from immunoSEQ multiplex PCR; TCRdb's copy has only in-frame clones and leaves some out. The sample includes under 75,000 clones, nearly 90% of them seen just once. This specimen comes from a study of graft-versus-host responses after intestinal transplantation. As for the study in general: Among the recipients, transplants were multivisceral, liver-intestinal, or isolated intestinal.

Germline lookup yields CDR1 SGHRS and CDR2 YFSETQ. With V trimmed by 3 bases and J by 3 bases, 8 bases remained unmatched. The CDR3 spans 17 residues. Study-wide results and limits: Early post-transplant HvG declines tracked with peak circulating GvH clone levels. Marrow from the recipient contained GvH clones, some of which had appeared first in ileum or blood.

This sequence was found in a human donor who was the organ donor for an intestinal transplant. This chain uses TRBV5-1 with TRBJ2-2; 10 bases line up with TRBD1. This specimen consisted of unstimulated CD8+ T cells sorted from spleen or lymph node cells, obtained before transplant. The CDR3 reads CASSSAPGTGDTGELFF. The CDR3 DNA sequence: TGCGCCAGCAGCTCAGCACCCGGGACAGGGGACACCGGGGAGCTGTTTTTT. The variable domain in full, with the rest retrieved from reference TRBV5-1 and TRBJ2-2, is KAGVTQTPRYLIKTRGQQVTLSCSPISGHRSVSWYQQTPGQGLQFLFEYFSETQRNKGNFPGRFSGRQFSNSRSEMNVSTLELGDSALYLCASSSAPGTGDTGELFFGEGSRLTVL.